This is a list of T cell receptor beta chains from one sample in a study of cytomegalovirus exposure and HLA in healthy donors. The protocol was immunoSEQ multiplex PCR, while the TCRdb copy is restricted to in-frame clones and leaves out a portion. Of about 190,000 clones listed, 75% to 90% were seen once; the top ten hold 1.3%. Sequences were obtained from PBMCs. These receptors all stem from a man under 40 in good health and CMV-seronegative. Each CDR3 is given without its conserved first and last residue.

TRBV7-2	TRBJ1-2	ASSSGGVLGYT
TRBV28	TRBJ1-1	ASSFERSRNAEAF
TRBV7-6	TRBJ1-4	ASSLEGGIGEKLF
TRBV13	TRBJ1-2	ASSSRTAYSAGWAYYGYT
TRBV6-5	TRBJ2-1	ASSRRNEQF
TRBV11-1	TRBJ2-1	ASSSQGYEQF
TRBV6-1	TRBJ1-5	ASSGRPSVKAQPQH
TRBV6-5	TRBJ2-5	ASSTVQSETQY
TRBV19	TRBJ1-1	ASNQGQGYTEAF
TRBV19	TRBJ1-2	ASSKDRTVNYGYT
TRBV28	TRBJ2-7	ASSPSRQGDREQY
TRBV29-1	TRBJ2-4	SVVTDRAPIQY
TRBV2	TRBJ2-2	ASRETSGGNTGELF
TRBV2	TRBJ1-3	ASSEQGGNTIY
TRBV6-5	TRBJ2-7	ASSPTGEAYEQY
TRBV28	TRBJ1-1	ASSFFVSDRARFFTEAF
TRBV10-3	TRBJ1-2	AIRGGVENGYT
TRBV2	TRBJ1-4	ASVSDSGKLF
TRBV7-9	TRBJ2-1	ASSYRAGGRSYNEQF
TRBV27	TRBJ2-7	ASSLSTGTNYEQY
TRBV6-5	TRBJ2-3	ASAFGDTDTQY
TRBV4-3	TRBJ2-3	ASSQTWGPGGSDTQY
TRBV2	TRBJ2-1	ASSTRGQYEQF
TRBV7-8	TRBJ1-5	ASSVTGKDQPQH
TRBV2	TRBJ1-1	ASSDKGSTEAF
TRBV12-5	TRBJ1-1	ASGNAQGARTEAF
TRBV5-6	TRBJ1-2	ASSFPGAGGYT
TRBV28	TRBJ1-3	ASSFGTERNTIY
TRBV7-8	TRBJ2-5	ASSLAFSRESNSPPQETQY
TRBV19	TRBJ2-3	ASSISTSTDTQY
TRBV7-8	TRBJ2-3	ASSSLAGASTDTQY
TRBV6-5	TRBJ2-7	ASSRTSTSYEQY
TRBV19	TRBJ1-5	ASSIVGRGTPNQPQH
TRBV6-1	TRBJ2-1	ASSEATSGGAVLNNEQF
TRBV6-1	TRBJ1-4	ASSTGTGVEKLF
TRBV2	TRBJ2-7	ASSGRNSYEQY
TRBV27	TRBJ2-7	ASSFGRAYEQY
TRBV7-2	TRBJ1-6	ASSPSGGGNSPLH
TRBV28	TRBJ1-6	ASSLTRGQPYSPLH
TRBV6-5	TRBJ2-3	ASSYRLAAEADTQY
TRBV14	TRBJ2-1	ASSHGAADEQF
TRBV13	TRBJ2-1	ASSLSGSYNEQF
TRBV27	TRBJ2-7	ASSSPSTDEQY
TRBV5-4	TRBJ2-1	ASSLALGAGNEQF
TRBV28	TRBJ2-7	ASSPLPLTRKSSYEQY
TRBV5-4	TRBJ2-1	ASETRTSGYNEQF
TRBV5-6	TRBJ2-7	ASSPLRQGRTYEQY
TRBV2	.	ASSQWDRGLYEQY
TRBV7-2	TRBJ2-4	ASSLSGGGTSGNIQY
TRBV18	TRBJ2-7	ASGDREPYEQY
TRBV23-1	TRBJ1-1	ASSQDRRGSNTEAF